This passage covers 24 T cell receptor beta chains from one sample sequenced in a study of beta chain features in type 1 diabetes. General study results and limits: Within each of all four CD4+ subsets, Type 1 diabetes patients had TCRB CDR3s that were moderately but significantly shorter.

The antigens of these receptors remain unknown. The whole isolated RNA underwent reverse transcription, so sequencing captured expressed TCRB transcripts. Repertoires were generated with immunoSEQ multiplex PCR, while TCRdb's copy carries only in-frame clones and drops some. The sample has approximately 170,000 clones; 63% are singletons. Sequencing input: naive CD4+ T cells from blood. Receptors were obtained from a man aged 25-45 years with type 1 diabetes.

V usage is TRBV30 and J usage is TRBJ1-5; D might be TRBD1 (6 bases). Germline V gene lookup returns CDR1 GTSNPN and CDR2 SVGIG (reference sequence). V was clipped by 2 bases and J by 7 bases, with 18 bases between them. The CDR3 spans 15 residues. The CDR3 loop reads CAWSPDAGEKQPQHF. CDR3 in DNA: TGTGCCTGGAGTCCGGATGCAGGGGAGAAGCAGCCCCAGCATTTT.

The gene calls are TRBV5-1 and TRBJ2-4, with 10 bases aligning to TRBD1. This CDR3 is built from 16 residues. V was pared by 4 bases and J by 8 bases, with 12 bases of the junction left unmatched. Germline V gene data show CDR1 as SGHRS and CDR2 as YFSETQ. The CDR3 nucleotides read TGCGCCAGCAGCCGAGACCCCGGGGACAGGGGCTACATTCAGTACTTC. It codes for CASSRDPGDRGYIQYF.

The chain carries TRBV29-1 and TRBJ1-2; D remains unclear. CDR3 size: 11 residues. The germline CDR1 and CDR2 sequences are SQVTM and ANQGSEA. Trimming shortened V by 5 bases and J by 4 bases, and 8 bases separated the two germline ends. DNA of the CDR3: TGCAGCGTTCGGGCCACCTATGGCTACACCTTC. This codes for CSVRATYGYTF.

V gene TRBV7-2 combines with J gene TRBJ2-7, with 8 bases lining up with TRBD1. The CDR3 is 14 residues long. In germline, CDR1 is SGHTA, CDR2 FQGNSA. Losses at the gene ends were 3 bases for V and 2 bases for J; bases not matched to a gene: 3. The CDR3 nucleotides read TGTGCCAGCAGCTTTGGACAGGGACCCTACGAGCAGTACTTC. Translation: CASSFGQGPYEQYF.

The rearrangement links TRBV29-1 to TRBJ1-2, with unresolved D. Looked up from germline, CDR1 is SQVTM and CDR2 is ANQGSEA. Between the trimmed V and J ends, which lost 6 bases and 6 bases, there was a span of 11 bases. This CDR3 has 11 residues. The CDR3, as DNA: TGCAGCGTATTGGGGTTGGATGGCTACACCTTC. Translation gives CSVLGLDGYTF.

This clone occurred a few times. The chain recombines TRBV4-3 with TRBJ2-3; D is possibly TRBD2 (5 bases). The V and J ends lost 3 bases and 4 bases respectively, with 11 bases between them. Germline assignment: CDR1 LGHNA and CDR2 YSLEER. This CDR3 has 14 amino acids. The chain's CDR3 is CASSQEALADTQYF. In DNA form, the CDR3 reads TGCGCCAGCAGCCAGGAGGCCCTGGCAGATACGCAGTATTTT.

The genes are TRBV2 and TRBJ2-3; D is unclear. This CDR3 comprises 12 residues. The germline V and J ends were trimmed by 3 bases and 5 bases, with 6 bases remaining between them. Germline V gene lookup returns CDR1 SNHLY and CDR2 FYNNEI. The CDR3 nucleotides read TGTGCCAGCAGTGATGGTGGAGATACGCAGTATTTT. It encodes CASSDGGDTQYF.

This clone has a handful of counts. This chain uses TRBV20-1 with TRBJ2-7, with D perhaps TRBD1 (6 bases). CDR1 and CDR2 (germline): DFQATT, SNEGSKA (reference sequence). CDR3 length: 11 residues. The CDR3 DNA is TGCAGCCTCGGACAGTTCTACGAGCAGTACTTC. Protein sequence: CSLGQFYEQYF.

J is TRBJ2-5 and V is TRBV14; 7 nucleotides match TRBD2. The CDR3 is 14 amino acids. Germline trimming cut 5 bases from V and 0 bases from J; bases unmatched to any gene: 3. CDR1 is SGHDN, CDR2 FVKESK, per germline. CDR3 protein: CASSTGTNQETQYF. In DNA form, the CDR3 reads TGTGCCAGCAGCACCGGGACTAACCAAGAGACCCAGTACTTC.

The chain joins TRBV9 to TRBJ2-5; no clear D. The length of the CDR3 is 14 residues. The germline V gene has CDR1 SGDLS and CDR2 YYNGEE. Trimming removed 4 bases from V and 5 bases from J, with 15 bases in between. CDR3: CASSPDLLKETQYF. The DNA for the CDR3 is TGTGCCAGCAGCCCCGACTTGCTAAAGGAGACCCAGTACTTC.

The chain couples TRBV9 to TRBJ2-3; weak D call: TRBD1 (5 bases). V was shortened by 0 bases and J by 1 base, with 6 bases between the two germline ends. Germline V lookup: CDR1 SGDLS, CDR2 YYNGEE. The CDR3 length is 14 residues. CDR3 region: CASSVEQGTDTQYF. CDR3 sequence (DNA): TGTGCCAGCAGCGTAGAACAGGGCACAGATACGCAGTATTTT. The full variable domain, its missing parts supplied by reference TRBV9 and TRBJ2-3, is DSGVTQTPKHLITATGQRVTLRCSPRSGDLSVYWYQQSLDQGLQFLIQYYNGEERAKGNILERFSAQQFPDLHSELNLSSLELGDSALYFCASSVEQGTDTQYFGPGTRLTVL.

The V and J genes are TRBV23-1 and TRBJ2-5; D not resolved. TRBV23-1 qualifies as an ORF whose function is uncertain. Trimming took off 0 bases at V and 2 bases at J, with 10 bases between the two ends. This CDR3 spans 15 amino acids. CDR3 nucleotide sequence: TGCGCCAGCAGTCAATCGCTGGACGGGCAAGAGACCCAGTACTTC. It is translated as CASSQSLDGQETQYF.

This chain uses TRBV11-2 with TRBJ1-4; perhaps TRBD1 as D (6 bases). CDR1 is SGHAT and CDR2 is FQNNGV in the germline V gene. The V gene lost 5 bases and the J gene lost 7 bases, with 11 bases spanning the gap. This CDR3 has 13 amino acids. The CDR3 DNA reads TGTGCCAGCAGCAGACAGGAAGGTGAAAAACTGTTTTTT. Its translation: CASSRQEGEKLFF.

A remark on this clone: Other DNA sequences in the same sample also yield this CDR3. This chain uses TRBV29-1 with TRBJ2-7, with 10 bases lining up with TRBD1. The V and J ends lost 6 bases and 5 bases, in that order; junction bases with no gene match: 1. The CDR3 covers 11 residues. The germline CDR1 and CDR2 sequences are SQVTM and ANQGSEA. Here the CDR3 DNA reads TGCAGCGTCGGGACAGGGGACGAGCAGTACTTC. This gives the protein CSVGTGDEQYF.

In its sample, this clone was seen a few times. The DNA of the CDR3 is TGTGCCAGCAGCCCGAAAAACGGAGAGACCCAGTACTTC. Its protein product is CASSPKNGETQYF. The chain couples TRBV5-8 to TRBJ2-5; unclear D gene. The V and J ends lost 4 bases and 4 bases respectively, with 11 bases between them. CDR3 length equals 13 residues. Germline V gene data show CDR1 as SGHTS and CDR2 as YDEGEE.

The genes are TRBV9 and TRBJ2-3; 10 bases fit TRBD2. V lost 0 bases to trimming and J lost 1 base; unmatched junction nucleotides: 8. Germline loops: CDR1 SGDLS, CDR2 YYNGEE. CDR3 length: 18 amino acids. CDR3 sequence: CASSVGAGGTSGTDTQYF. The CDR3 DNA reads TGTGCCAGCAGCGTAGGAGCGGGAGGGACTAGCGGCACAGATACGCAGTATTTT.

V gene TRBV27 combines with J gene TRBJ2-5, with no clear D. Trimming removed 3 bases at V and 4 bases at J, with 12 bases between. The germline V gene encodes CDR1 MNHEY and CDR2 SMNVEV (reference sequence). The CDR3 runs to 14 residues. CDR3: CASSFRWGRETQYF. The CDR3 DNA sequence: TGTGCCAGCAGTTTCAGGTGGGGTCGAGAGACCCAGTACTTC.

This clone turned up a few times. V usage is TRBV11-2 and J usage is TRBJ2-5, with 8 nucleotides matching TRBD2. After removal of 6 bases from V and 2 bases from J, the junction contained 11 bases not matched to a gene. CDR1 is SGHAT and CDR2 is FQNNGV in the germline V gene. The CDR3 spans 16 residues. The CDR3 loop is CASRPLRTSRQETQYF. CDR3 DNA: TGTGCCAGCAGGCCCCTCAGGACTAGCAGGCAAGAGACCCAGTACTTC.

The V call is TRBV21-1, the J call TRBJ1-2; the table's TRBD1 call for D was not verified on the DNA. TRBV21-1 is noted as a pseudogene. This CDR3 has 13 residues. The CDR3 loop is CASSKPGGYGYTF. The CDR3 nucleotides are TGTGCCAGCAGCAAACCAGGTGGCTATGGCTACACCTTC.

As concerns this clone: Other DNA sequences from this sample encode an identical CDR3 as well. J is TRBJ2-5 and V is TRBV7-9; D gene ambiguous. Looked up from germline, CDR1 is SEHNR and CDR2 is FQNEAQ (reference sequence). V lost 5 bases and J 2 bases, leaving 3 bases between the germline ends. The CDR3 is 11 residues long. The CDR3 loop reads CASSRQETQYF. DNA for the CDR3: TGTGCCAGCAGCCGACAAGAGACCCAGTACTTC. Variable domain in full (rest from reference TRBV7-9 and TRBJ2-5): DTGVSQNPRHKITKRGQNVTFRCDPISEHNRLYWYRQTLGQGPEFLTYFQNEAQLEKSRLLSDRFSAERPKGSFSTLEIQRTEQGDSAMYLCASSRQETQYFGPGTRLLVL.

This chain links TRBV7-9 with TRBJ1-6, with 7 bases matching TRBD1. CDR1 and CDR2 from the germline V gene are SEHNR and FQNEAQ (reference sequence). The ends lost 1 base at V and 10 bases at J; junction bases unmatched: 10. The CDR3 has 16 amino acids. DNA of the CDR3: TGTGCCAGCAGCTTAGAGAGGACAGGCGGAGGATCACCCCTCCACTTT. It specifies CASSLERTGGGSPLHF.

The chain combines TRBV5-6 with TRBJ2-7; possible D gene TRBD1, 5 bases. Trimming took 4 bases from V and 2 from J, leaving 19 bases between them. CDR1 and CDR2 from the germline V gene are SGHDT and YYEEEE. The CDR3 covers 16 residues. The CDR3: CASSRAPGIEPYEQYF. Here the CDR3 DNA reads TGTGCCAGCAGCCGGGCGCCAGGGATAGAGCCCTACGAGCAGTACTTC. Full variable domain (remainder filled in from reference TRBV5-6 and TRBJ2-7): DAGVTQSPTHLIKTRGQQVTLRCSPKSGHDTVSWYQQALGQGPQFIFQYYEEEERQRGNFPDRFSGHQFPNYSSELNVNALLLGDSALYLCASSRAPGIEPYEQYFGPGTRLTVT.

This clone has more than one count but fewer than ten. The rearrangement uses TRBV7-6 and TRBJ1-2, with D uncertain. Germline V gene data show CDR1 as SGHVS and CDR2 as FNYEAQ. Trimming took off 3 bases at V and 8 bases at J, with 16 bases between the two ends. The CDR3 consists of 14 residues. The CDR3 coding sequence is TGTGCCAGCAGCTTTCCCGACGACTATCGGGGCTACACCTTC. Encoded protein: CASSFPDDYRGYTF.

The rearrangement links TRBV25-1 to TRBJ2-5, with 7 bases identical to TRBD2. This CDR3 comprises 11 residues. Germline V CDR1 and CDR2: MGHDK, SYGVNS. Trimming cost V 4 bases and J 10 bases; bases outside gene matches: 3. CDR3 sequence (DNA): TGTGCCAGCAGTGGAGGGAGGGTCCAGTACTTC. This encodes CASSGGRVQYF.